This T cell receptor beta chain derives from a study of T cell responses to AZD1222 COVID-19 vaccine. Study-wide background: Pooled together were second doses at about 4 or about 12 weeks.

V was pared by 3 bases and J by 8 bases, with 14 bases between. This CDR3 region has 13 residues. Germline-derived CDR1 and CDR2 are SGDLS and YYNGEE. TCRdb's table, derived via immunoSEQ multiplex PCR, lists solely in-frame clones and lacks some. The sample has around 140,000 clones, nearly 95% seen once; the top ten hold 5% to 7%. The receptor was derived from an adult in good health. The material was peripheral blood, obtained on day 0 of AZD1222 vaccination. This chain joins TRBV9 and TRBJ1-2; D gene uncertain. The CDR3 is CASSAISTNGYTF. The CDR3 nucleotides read TGTGCCAGCAGCGCTATTTCAACTAACGGCTACACCTTC.